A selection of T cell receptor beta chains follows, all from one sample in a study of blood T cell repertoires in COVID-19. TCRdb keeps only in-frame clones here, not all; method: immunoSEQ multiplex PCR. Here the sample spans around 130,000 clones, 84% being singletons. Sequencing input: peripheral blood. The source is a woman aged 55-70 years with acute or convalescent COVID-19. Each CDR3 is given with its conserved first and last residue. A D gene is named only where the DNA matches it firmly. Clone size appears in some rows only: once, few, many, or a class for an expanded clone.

CDR3 DNA: TGTGCCAGTAGTATAGACCCTCCGGGGACAGGGAACTCACCCCTCCACTTT
CDR3 protein: CASSIDPPGTGNSPLHF
clone size: .
J gene: TRBJ1-6
D gene: TRBD1
V gene: TRBV19

CDR3 DNA: TGTGCCAGCAGCCAAGACGGTAATCAGCCCCAGCATTTT
CDR3 protein: CASSQDGNQPQHF
clone size: .
J gene: TRBJ1-5
D gene: .
V gene: TRBV3-1/TRBV3-2

CDR3 DNA: TGTGCCAGTAGGATGGGCCAGGCCAACAAAGAGACCCAGTACTTC
CDR3 protein: CASRMGQANKETQYF
clone size: .
J gene: TRBJ2-5
D gene: .
V gene: TRBV19

CDR3 DNA: TGTGCCAGTAGTATTATGTTGGTAGCGGGGGTCAATGAGCAGTTCTTC
CDR3 protein: CASSIMLVAGVNEQFF
clone size: .
J gene: TRBJ2-1
D gene: TRBD2
V gene: TRBV19

CDR3 DNA: TGTGCTAGTGGCTATGGACAGTTCGACACTGAAGCTTTCTTT
CDR3 protein: CASGYGQFDTEAFF
clone size: .
J gene: TRBJ1-1
D gene: .
V gene: TRBV12-5

CDR3 DNA: TGTGCCAGCAGCCAAGATAAGGGGCTAGCGGGGGGATCGAGGGAGCAGTACTTC
CDR3 protein: CASSQDKGLAGGSREQYF
clone size: .
J gene: TRBJ2-7
D gene: TRBD2
V gene: TRBV14

CDR3 DNA: TGTGCCAGTTTTGACATCGTCTATGGCTACACCTTC
CDR3 protein: CASFDIVYGYTF
clone size: .
J gene: TRBJ1-2
D gene: .
V gene: TRBV19

CDR3 DNA: TGTGCCAGTAGTGTGCTCGGGGTCCATCACACCGGGGAGCTGTTTTTT
CDR3 protein: CASSVLGVHHTGELFF
clone size: .
J gene: TRBJ2-2
D gene: .
V gene: TRBV19

CDR3 DNA: TGTGCCGGGAGGGCTTATAATGAAAAACTGTTTTTT
CDR3 protein: CAGRAYNEKLFF
clone size: .
J gene: TRBJ1-4
D gene: .
V gene: TRBV2

CDR3 DNA: TGTGCCAGCAGCTTAGTTACTAGCGGGGGGCCCTACGAGCAGTACTTC
CDR3 protein: CASSLVTSGGPYEQYF
clone size: .
J gene: TRBJ2-7
D gene: TRBD2
V gene: TRBV11-2

CDR3 DNA: TGTGCCAGCAGTTACTCGAACAGGGGCGGTTCGTATGGCTACACCTTC
CDR3 protein: CASSYSNRGGSYGYTF
clone size: .
J gene: TRBJ1-2
D gene: TRBD1
V gene: TRBV6-6

CDR3 DNA: TGTGCCAGTACCATGAGGGGGCCCACCGGGGAGCTGTTTTTT
CDR3 protein: CASTMRGPTGELFF
clone size: .
J gene: TRBJ2-2
D gene: TRBD1
V gene: TRBV19

CDR3 DNA: TGTGCCAGCAGCCTCTCCCCGGGACAGGGGAAGTTCAATGAGCAGTTCTTC
CDR3 protein: CASSLSPGQGKFNEQFF
clone size: .
J gene: TRBJ2-1
D gene: TRBD1
V gene: TRBV7-3

CDR3 DNA: TGTGCCAGCAGCTTAGGAGGGACAGGGAGATTCGATGAGCAGTTCTTC
CDR3 protein: CASSLGGTGRFDEQFF
clone size: once
J gene: TRBJ2-1
D gene: TRBD1
V gene: TRBV11-2

CDR3 DNA: TGTGCCAGCAGCTTAAGACTAGGGCAAGGCGCTGAAGCTTTCTTT
CDR3 protein: CASSLRLGQGAEAFF
clone size: .
J gene: TRBJ1-1
D gene: .
V gene: TRBV11-2

CDR3 DNA: TGTGCCAGCACCTTAGCCGTCCAGGGACAGGGAAGGACCGGGGAGCTGTTTTTT
CDR3 protein: CASTLAVQGQGRTGELFF
clone size: .
J gene: TRBJ2-2
D gene: TRBD1
V gene: TRBV7-7

CDR3 DNA: TGTGCCAGCAGCCCAATACCTTCAGGCAATGAGCAGTTCTTC
CDR3 protein: CASSPIPSGNEQFF
clone size: few
J gene: TRBJ2-1
D gene: .
V gene: TRBV5-8

CDR3 DNA: TGTGCCAGCTCACCAGACTCAGGGATGACCCAGTACTTC
CDR3 protein: CASSPDSGMTQYF
clone size: .
J gene: TRBJ2-5
D gene: .
V gene: TRBV18

CDR3 DNA: TGTGCCAGCGCCCTATCTGGAAACACCATATATTTT
CDR3 protein: CASALSGNTIYF
clone size: few
J gene: TRBJ1-3
D gene: .
V gene: TRBV2

CDR3 DNA: TGTGCCAGCAGCCTAGGCGGCGGCACTGAAGCTTTCTTT
CDR3 protein: CASSLGGGTEAFF
clone size: once
J gene: TRBJ1-1
D gene: .
V gene: TRBV12-3/TRBV12-4

CDR3 DNA: TGTGCCAGTAGTATAGTGGGAGGCGACACTGAAGCTTTCTTT
CDR3 protein: CASSIVGGDTEAFF
clone size: .
J gene: TRBJ1-1
D gene: .
V gene: TRBV19

CDR3 DNA: TGTGCCAGCAGTTTTACCGGGTTGGGAAAACTGTTTTTT
CDR3 protein: CASSFTGLGKLFF
clone size: .
J gene: TRBJ1-4
D gene: .
V gene: TRBV12-3/TRBV12-4

CDR3 DNA: TGTGCCAGCAGCTCCTTTAATGACAGGGTAGCACCCCTCCACTTT
CDR3 protein: CASSSFNDRVAPLHF
clone size: .
J gene: TRBJ1-6
D gene: TRBD1
V gene: TRBV5-4

CDR3 DNA: TGCAGCGTATCGGGACTGCCTACTTTCTTT
CDR3 protein: CSVSGLPTFF
clone size: .
J gene: TRBJ1-1
D gene: .
V gene: TRBV29-1

CDR3 DNA: TGTGCCAGCAGCTTAGCAGGAGGGAATCAGCCCCAGCATTTT
CDR3 protein: CASSLAGGNQPQHF
clone size: .
J gene: TRBJ1-5
D gene: .
V gene: TRBV11-2

CDR3 DNA: TGCGCCAGCAGCCAAGACCCGGGTGGTGACGGGGGCTACACCTTC
CDR3 protein: CASSQDPGGDGGYTF
clone size: few
J gene: TRBJ1-2
D gene: .
V gene: TRBV4-1

CDR3 DNA: TGTGCCAGCAGCCGAGGACAGAACACTGAAGCTTTCTTT
CDR3 protein: CASSRGQNTEAFF
clone size: .
J gene: TRBJ1-1
D gene: .
V gene: TRBV27

CDR3 DNA: TGTGCCAGCAGACTAAAGAACACCATATATTTT
CDR3 protein: CASRLKNTIYF
clone size: .
J gene: TRBJ1-3
D gene: .
V gene: TRBV28

CDR3 DNA: TGTGCCAGCAGCCCAGGGGTGGGTACGCAGTATTTT
CDR3 protein: CASSPGVGTQYF
clone size: .
J gene: TRBJ2-3
D gene: .
V gene: TRBV7-9

CDR3 DNA: TGCGCCAGCAGCGAGAGGACAGGGGCAAACACTGAAGCTTTCTTT
CDR3 protein: CASSERTGANTEAFF
clone size: once
J gene: TRBJ1-1
D gene: TRBD1
V gene: TRBV5-1

CDR3 DNA: TGCGCCAGCAGCTTTGGGGGGACAGTTCCCTCTGGGGCCAACGTCCTGACTTTC
CDR3 protein: CASSFGGTVPSGANVLTF
clone size: .
J gene: TRBJ2-6
D gene: .
V gene: TRBV5-1

CDR3 DNA: TGTGCCAGCAGCCAATCCCACACCGGGGGGAACACTGAAGCTTTCTTT
CDR3 protein: CASSQSHTGGNTEAFF
clone size: .
J gene: TRBJ1-1
D gene: .
V gene: TRBV3-1/TRBV3-2

CDR3 DNA: TGTGCCAGCAGGGCGGACAGGGCTGGAAACACCATATATTTT
CDR3 protein: CASRADRAGNTIYF
clone size: .
J gene: TRBJ1-3
D gene: TRBD1
V gene: TRBV2

CDR3 DNA: TGTGCCAGCAGCCCTACTGCTACCGGGGCCAACGTCCTGACTTTC
CDR3 protein: CASSPTATGANVLTF
clone size: .
J gene: TRBJ2-6
D gene: .
V gene: TRBV9

CDR3 DNA: TGTGCCAGCAGCGGACAGGTCACAGATACGCAGTATTTT
CDR3 protein: CASSGQVTDTQYF
clone size: few
J gene: TRBJ2-3
D gene: TRBD1
V gene: TRBV5-6

CDR3 DNA: TGTGCCACCAGTGACGGGGGGCAGGGGGCCGAAAAACTGTTTTTT
CDR3 protein: CATSDGGQGAEKLFF
clone size: .
J gene: TRBJ1-4
D gene: TRBD1
V gene: TRBV24-1

CDR3 DNA: TGTGCCAGCAGCCGAACAGTGGGTGAAGCTTTCTTT
CDR3 protein: CASSRTVGEAFF
clone size: .
J gene: TRBJ1-1
D gene: .
V gene: TRBV6-5

CDR3 DNA: TGCGCCAGCAGCTCCAGGGACACCGGGGAGCTGTTTTTT
CDR3 protein: CASSSRDTGELFF
clone size: .
J gene: TRBJ2-2
D gene: .
V gene: TRBV5-1

CDR3 DNA: TGTGCCAGCTCACCAGGGGGGAATTTCATGGAGACCCAGTACTTC
CDR3 protein: CASSPGGNFMETQYF
clone size: .
J gene: TRBJ2-5
D gene: .
V gene: TRBV18

CDR3 DNA: TGTGCCACCAGTGGGGGAGGCAGCTCAGCTTTCTTT
CDR3 protein: CATSGGGSSAFF
clone size: .
J gene: TRBJ1-1
D gene: .
V gene: TRBV24-1

CDR3 DNA: TGTGCCAGCAGCTTGTCTGGGGGCAACACTGAAGCTTTCTTT
CDR3 protein: CASSLSGGNTEAFF
clone size: .
J gene: TRBJ1-1
D gene: .
V gene: TRBV5-5